The 13 T cell receptor beta chains reported below all come from one sample, sequenced in a study of T cell repertoires in cytomegalovirus infection. TCRdb recomputed calls from the reads with MiXCR, one row per CDR3 protein. The sample consists of approximately 300,000 distinct CDR3 sequences, roughly 28% of them appearing once. Antigens for these TCRs are unknown. Here the sequenced sample was cultured PBMCs, taken from culture after CMV antigen stimulation. These receptors were taken from a human donor in good health (CMV status not recorded). Some clones in this sample may be carry-over from other donors' samples.

The gene calls are TRBV27 and TRBJ1-5; D call uncertain. Germline CDR1 MNHEY, CDR2 SMNVEV (reference sequence). Trimming cost V 6 bases and J 0 bases, with 9 bases left between them. The CDR3 runs 14 residues. The CDR3 region has the DNA TGTGCCAGCAGGCAAACTAATAGCAATCAGCCCCAGCATTTT. It translates to CASRQTNSNQPQHF.

This chain joins TRBV7-2 and TRBJ1-3, with a tentative D call TRBD1 (5 bases). In germline, CDR1 is SGHTA, CDR2 FQGNSA. V was cut by 1 base and J by 2 bases, with 12 bases left in between. This CDR3 spans 16 amino acids. The CDR3 sequence: CASSLGGARAGNTIYF. The CDR3 DNA sequence: TGTGCCAGCAGCTTAGGCGGGGCAAGAGCTGGAAACACCATATATTTT.

This chain uses TRBV30 with TRBJ2-3, with 8 bases identical to TRBD2. J lost 2 bases, V lost 3 bases, and 7 bases had no gene match. This CDR3 comprises 15 residues. Germline-derived CDR1 and CDR2 are GTSNPN and SVGIG (reference sequence). The DNA for the CDR3 is TGTGCCTGGAGGGGGGCGGGAGGACACACAGATACGCAGTATTTT. This gives the protein CAWRGAGGHTDTQYF. Full variable domain (outside the CDR3, taken from reference TRBV30 and TRBJ2-3): SQTIHQWPATLVQPVGSPLSLECTVEGTSNPNLYWYRQAAGRGLQLLFYSVGIGQISSEVPQNLSASRPQDRQFILSSKKLLLSDSGFYLCAWRGAGGHTDTQYFGPGTRLTVL.

This clonotype was counted ten times or more. The CDR3 protein is CASSFARGSHEQYF. DNA of the CDR3: TGTGCCAGCAGCTTCGCGAGGGGGAGCCACGAGCAGTACTTC. The chain links TRBV7-2 to TRBJ2-7, with D perhaps TRBD1 (6 bases). Germline CDR1 is SGHTA and CDR2 is FQGNSA. CDR3 size: 14 residues. Between the trimmed V and J ends, which lost 3 bases and 5 bases, there was a span of 14 bases.

The chain has TRBV12-3 or TRBV12-4 and TRBJ1-3; D gene ambiguous. The germline V and J ends were trimmed by 5 bases and 5 bases, with 10 bases remaining between them. The CDR3 loop spans 13 amino acids. CDR3: CASSPRARNTIYF. CDR3 coding DNA: TGTGCCAGCAGTCCTAGGGCGCGAAACACCATATATTTT.

This clonotype was seen repeatedly, ten times or more. The rearrangement links TRBV7-6 to TRBJ1-1; D gene ambiguous. Germline-derived CDR1 and CDR2 are SGHVS and FNYEAQ. The CDR3 contains 13 residues. The germline V and J ends were trimmed by 5 bases and 6 bases, with 13 bases remaining between them. As DNA, the CDR3 is TGTGCCAGCAGCCCCCTCAGCGGGGCTGAAGCTTTCTTT. Amino acids: CASSPLSGAEAFF.

The gene calls are TRBV7-4 and TRBJ2-5; 7 bases fit TRBD2. The CDR3 has 17 amino acids. Per the germline V gene, CDR1 is SGHVT and CDR2 is SQSDAQ. V lost 1 base, J lost 5 bases, and 13 bases stayed unmatched. The DNA for the CDR3 is TGTGCCAGCAGCTTAGTACCCCCACGGGAGGATGTGGAGACCCAGTACTTC. Protein: CASSLVPPREDVETQYF.

Worth noting for this clonotype: One end of the junction does not line up with germline, which may come from a read error. The chain carries TRBV7-4 and TRBJ2-1; the match to TRBD2 covers 8 bases. CDR1 and CDR2 from the germline V gene are SGHVT and SQSDAQ. The CDR3 runs 18 residues. CDR3: CASSLVSGSLSSCNEQFF. DNA of the CDR3: TGTGCCAGCAGCTTAGTAAGCGGGAGCCTCTCCTCCTGCAATGAGCAGTTCTTC.

The chain links TRBV27 to TRBJ2-1, with 16 bases identical to TRBD2. V was clipped by 5 bases and J by 8 bases; unmatched bases: 6. The V gene's germline CDR1 is MNHEY and CDR2 SMNVEV (reference sequence). The CDR3 covers 16 residues. This CDR3 is CASSRPGLAGGDEQFF. The CDR3 bases are TGTGCCAGCAGTAGACCGGGACTAGCGGGGGGGGATGAGCAGTTCTTC.

In this sample, this clonotype turned up a few times. The chain combines TRBV7-3 with TRBJ1-1; perhaps TRBD1 as D (5 bases). Germline CDR1 is SGHTA and CDR2 is FQGTGA. The CDR3 has 17 residues. Trimming took off 1 base at V and 3 bases at J, with 18 bases between the two ends. For the CDR3, the DNA is TGTGCCAGCAGCTTAAGGGCAGGGAAAGGGATGCACACTGAAGCTTTCTTT. Protein product: CASSLRAGKGMHTEAFF.

This chain connects TRBV6-1 to TRBJ1-5, with 8 nucleotides matching TRBD1. Per the germline V gene, CDR1 is MNHNS and CDR2 is SASEGT. The CDR3 runs 18 residues. V dropped 3 bases and J dropped 3; count of bases not matched to a gene: 13. DNA of the CDR3: TGTGCCAGCAGTGACGGGACAGGAACCCTCCTGATCAATCAGCCCCAGCATTTT. Translated: CASSDGTGTLLINQPQHF.

This clonotype was detected a few times. The V and J genes are TRBV11-1 and TRBJ2-1, with D tentatively TRBD1 or TRBD2 (5 bases each). Germline V gives CDR1 SGHAT, CDR2 FQDESV (reference sequence). V lost 5 bases to trimming and J lost 9 bases, with 20 bases between them. This CDR3 contains 15 residues. This chain's CDR3 is CASSPLVGAWSEQFF. The CDR3 nucleotides read TGTGCCAGCAGCCCCTTAGTCGGGGCCTGGAGTGAGCAGTTCTTC.

This clonotype was counted between two and nine times. The chain couples TRBV12-3 or TRBV12-4 to TRBJ2-7, with 10 positions matching TRBD1. Trimming at V came to 6 bases and at J to 5 bases, leaving 7 bases not matched to a gene. This CDR3 contains 14 residues. The CDR3 DNA follows: TGTGCCAGCAGCCCGGGACAGGGGATCCACGAGCAGTACTTC. Translated: CASSPGQGIHEQYF.